Presented here are 10 T cell receptor beta chains from one specimen sequenced in a study of blood T cell repertoires in COVID-19. Generated by immunoSEQ multiplex PCR, the TCRdb table keeps only in-frame clones and is missing some. Among about 360,000 clones listed, about 88% were seen once. Sequencing used peripheral blood. Source of these receptors: a human donor in a cohort sampled during active COVID-19.

The CDR3 nucleotides are TGTGCCAGCAGCCCCCCGGGGGAGGGGAATGAAAAACTGTTTTTT. Its protein product is CASSPPGEGNEKLFF. The gene calls are TRBV3-1 (or the pseudogene TRBV3-2) and TRBJ1-4, with D perhaps TRBD1 (5 bases). V was cut by 4 bases and J by 5 bases, with 14 bases left in between. Germline CDR1 and CDR2: LGHDT and YNNKEL (reference sequence). This CDR3 has 15 residues.

The gene calls are TRBV6-2 or TRBV6-3 and TRBJ2-1; 10 bases line up with TRBD2. Germline-derived CDR1 and CDR2 are MNHEY and SVGEGT. With 5 bases clipped from V and 3 bases from J, the junction kept 4 bases outside the gene matches. This CDR3 region has 15 residues. CDR3 amino acids: CASSGASGSYNEQFF. CDR3 coding DNA: TGTGCCAGCAGTGGGGCTAGCGGGAGCTACAATGAGCAGTTCTTC.

The chain is built from TRBV19 and TRBJ1-5; D uncertain. The CDR3 runs to 13 residues. Looked up from germline, CDR1 is LNHDA and CDR2 is SQIVND (reference sequence). The V end lost 4 bases, the J end lost 3 bases, and 7 bases lay between the germline ends. The CDR3 coding sequence is TGTGCCAGTAGTAGGAGGGACAATCAGCCCCAGCATTTT. This codes for CASSRRDNQPQHF. Using reference TRBV19 and TRBJ1-5 for the parts outside the CDR3, the full variable domain is DGGITQSPKYLFRKEGQNVTLSCEQNLNHDAMYWYRQDPGQGLRLIYYSQIVNDFQKGDIAEGYSVSREKKESFPLTVTSAQKNPTAFYLCASSRRDNQPQHFGDGTRLSIL.

The chain recombines TRBV5-1 with TRBJ2-1; 12 positions agree with TRBD2. Germline-derived CDR1 and CDR2 are SGHRS and YFSETQ. This CDR3 contains 14 residues. The V and J ends lost 4 bases and 7 bases, in that order; junction bases with no gene match: 3. In DNA, the CDR3 is TGCGCCAGCAGCCCTAGCGGGAGGGGGAATGAGCAGTTCTTC. It codes for CASSPSGRGNEQFF.

The chain combines TRBV9 with TRBJ2-7, with 7 positions matching TRBD1. V gave up 3 bases and J gave up 0 bases; unmatched junction bases: 3. Germline CDR1 SGDLS, CDR2 YYNGEE. The CDR3 is 14 amino acids. The CDR3 reads CASSEGASSYEQYF. The CDR3 DNA reads TGTGCCAGCAGCGAGGGGGCGAGCTCCTACGAGCAGTACTTC.

In its sample, this clone was seen once. V usage is TRBV9 and J usage is TRBJ2-2, with 7 bases identical to TRBD1. The trim removed 0 bases at V and 8 bases at J, leaving 4 bases unmatched. This CDR3 has 14 residues. Germline loops: CDR1 SGDLS, CDR2 YYNGEE. CDR3 amino acids: CASSVGGDRGELFF. In nucleotides, the CDR3 is TGTGCCAGCAGCGTAGGAGGGGACAGAGGGGAGCTGTTTTTT.

The chain carries TRBV7-3 and TRBJ2-1; 11 positions match TRBD2. In germline, CDR1 is SGHTA, CDR2 FQGTGA. The CDR3 has 16 amino acids. The J segment lost 4 bases and the V segment lost 5 bases, leaving 7 bases of the junction unmatched. This CDR3 is CASSPTTSGKYNEQFF. CDR3 DNA sequence: TGTGCCAGCAGCCCAACGACTAGCGGGAAATACAATGAGCAGTTCTTC.

The chain joins TRBV2 to TRBJ2-7, with a weak D call TRBD2 (5 bases). The CDR3 spans 12 residues. CDR1 and CDR2 from the germline V gene are SNHLY and FYNNEI. Trimming took 8 bases from V and 6 from J, leaving 14 bases between them. CDR3: CASGLAPREQYF. CDR3 coding DNA: TGTGCCAGCGGACTGGCCCCTCGCGAGCAGTACTTC.

This chain joins TRBV19 and TRBJ2-3; 7 positions match TRBD1. Per the germline V gene, CDR1 is LNHDA and CDR2 is SQIVND (reference sequence). This CDR3 comprises 15 residues. Trimming removed 1 base from V and 2 bases from J; junction bases left unmatched: 3. CDR3 in amino acids: CASSIGQGPTDTQYF. Here the CDR3 DNA reads TGTGCCAGTAGTATAGGACAGGGCCCCACAGATACGCAGTATTTT.

This sequence joins TRBV9 and TRBJ2-1, with D possibly being TRBD2 (6 bases). Per germline, CDR1 SGDLS and CDR2 YYNGEE. CDR3 length equals 16 residues. The ends were cut back, 0 bases at V and 0 bases at J, with 10 bases in the middle. CDR3: CASSVDGGASYNEQFF. The CDR3 region has the DNA TGTGCCAGCAGCGTAGACGGCGGGGCCTCCTACAATGAGCAGTTCTTC.